This T cell receptor beta chain was sequenced in a study of TIL therapy for anti-PD-1-resistant metastatic lung cancer. Sequencing used immunoSEQ v3. Assay used: immunoSEQ multiplex PCR; TCRdb lists only in-frame clones, some missing. Counted here are approximately 17,000 clones, about 80% occurring once; the ten biggest clones make up 7.4%. As for time point: pre-treatment sample, taken before nivolumab and TIL therapy. V was cut by 5 bases and J by 2 bases, with 16 bases left in between. In germline, CDR1 is LNHDA, CDR2 SQIVND (reference sequence). This CDR3 contains 15 residues. This specimen was blood, taken at baseline. The sequence was obtained from a person aged 25 to 80 with non-small cell lung cancer. V is TRBV19 and J is TRBJ2-7, with unresolved D. The CDR3: CASSYGPRPTYEQYF. The CDR3 bases are TGTGCCAGTAGTTACGGGCCGCGCCCTACCTACGAGCAGTACTTC.